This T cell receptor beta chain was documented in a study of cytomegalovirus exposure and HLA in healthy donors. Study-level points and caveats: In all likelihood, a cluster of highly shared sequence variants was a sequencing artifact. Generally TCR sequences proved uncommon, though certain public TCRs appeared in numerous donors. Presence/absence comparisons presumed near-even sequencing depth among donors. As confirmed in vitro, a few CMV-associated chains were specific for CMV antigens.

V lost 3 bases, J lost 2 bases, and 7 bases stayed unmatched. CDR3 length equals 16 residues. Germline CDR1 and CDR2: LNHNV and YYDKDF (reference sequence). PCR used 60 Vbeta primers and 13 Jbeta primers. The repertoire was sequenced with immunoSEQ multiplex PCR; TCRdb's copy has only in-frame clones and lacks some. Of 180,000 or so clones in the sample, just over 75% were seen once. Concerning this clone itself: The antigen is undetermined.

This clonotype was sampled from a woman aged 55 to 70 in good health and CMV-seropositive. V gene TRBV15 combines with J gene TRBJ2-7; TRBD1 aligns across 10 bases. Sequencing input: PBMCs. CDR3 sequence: CATSSGPDRGAYEQYF. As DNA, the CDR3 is TGTGCCACCAGCAGTGGTCCGGACAGGGGGGCCTACGAGCAGTACTTC.